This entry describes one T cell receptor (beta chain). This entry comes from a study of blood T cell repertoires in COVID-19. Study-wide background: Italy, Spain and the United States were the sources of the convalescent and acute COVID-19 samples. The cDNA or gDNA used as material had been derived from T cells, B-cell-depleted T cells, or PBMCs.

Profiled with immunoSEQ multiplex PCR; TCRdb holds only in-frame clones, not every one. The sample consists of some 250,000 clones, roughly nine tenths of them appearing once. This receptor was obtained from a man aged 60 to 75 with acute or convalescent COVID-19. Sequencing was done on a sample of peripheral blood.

The chain's CDR3 is CASGSLAGGVQETQYF. The DNA of the CDR3 is TGCGCCAGCGGATCCCTGGCCGGGGGAGTACAAGAGACCCAGTACTTC. The chain employs TRBV5-1 and TRBJ2-5; possibly TRBD2 for D (6 bases). V was cut by 7 bases and J by 2 bases, with 21 bases left in between. From germline, CDR1 is SGHRS and CDR2 YFSETQ. This CDR3 contains 16 residues.